These 25 T cell receptor beta chains share one sample of origin, sequenced in a study of cytomegalovirus exposure and HLA in healthy donors. It was with 60 Vbeta and 13 Jbeta primers that the PCR ran. Method: immunoSEQ multiplex PCR; TCRdb's copy keeps in-frame clones and lacks some. Among approximately 150,000 clones listed, around four fifths were seen once. Sequencing was carried out using PBMCs. These receptors came from a woman between 50 and 59 years old in good health and CMV-seronegative.

V is TRBV29-1 and J is TRBJ2-7; 8 nucleotides match TRBD2. There are 14 residues in the CDR3. The germline V gene has CDR1 SQVTM and CDR2 ANQGSEA. The junction had 13 bases not matched to a gene; V was cut back by 6 bases and J by 6 bases. CDR3 nucleotide sequence: TGCAGCGTGGCCCGAGCGGGGGAACTGTCCGAGCAGTACTTC. Amino acids: CSVARAGELSEQYF.

The chain employs TRBV9 and TRBJ2-7, with a tentative D call TRBD1 (5 bases). This CDR3 has 15 amino acids. The germline V gene encodes CDR1 SGDLS and CDR2 YYNGEE. V lost 0 bases to trimming and J lost 0 bases, with 10 bases between them. The CDR3 nucleotides read TGTGCCAGCAGCGTAGGCCAGGGCGACTCCTACGAGCAGTACTTC. Translation: CASSVGQGDSYEQYF.

The V gene is TRBV27, the J gene TRBJ2-7, with 7 bases aligning to TRBD2. The CDR3 sequence is 14 residues long. V lost 5 bases to trimming and J lost 4 bases; unmatched junction nucleotides: 8. Germline lookup yields CDR1 MNHEY and CDR2 SMNVEV (reference sequence). CDR3 DNA sequence: TGTGCCAGCAGTCCGCAGGAGGGACTATACGAGCAGTACTTC. Amino acid sequence: CASSPQEGLYEQYF.

The J gene is TRBJ1-3, the V gene TRBV11-3; D is unclear. The CDR3 runs 14 residues. The germline CDR1 and CDR2 sequences are SGHNT and YENEEA. Trimming left V 3 bases short and J 0 bases short, with 6 bases between. The CDR3 DNA is TGTGCCAGCAGCTTGTCTCCCTCTGGAAACACCATATATTTT. Translation gives CASSLSPSGNTIYF.

This clone appeared once. The chain has TRBV5-1 and TRBJ1-2, with 7 bases fitting TRBD1. Germline V lookup: CDR1 SGHRS, CDR2 YFSETQ. V lost 4 bases, J lost 7 bases, and 10 bases stayed unmatched. The CDR3 has 14 residues. The CDR3 loop is CASSPDRASFGYTF. DNA for the CDR3: TGCGCCAGCAGCCCAGACAGGGCCAGTTTTGGCTACACCTTC.

This clone was seen more than once but under ten times. V is TRBV5-8 and J is TRBJ2-7, with D maybe TRBD1 (5 bases). This CDR3 comprises 16 residues. The germline gives CDR1 SGHTS, CDR2 YDEGEE. V was trimmed by 5 bases and J by 0 bases, leaving 18 bases between them. The CDR3 protein is CASSHGRGTHSYEQYF. Written as DNA, the CDR3 is TGTGCCAGCAGTCACGGTAGGGGAACCCACTCCTACGAGCAGTACTTC. Based on the CDR3 plus reference TRBV5-8 and TRBJ2-7, the full variable domain is EAGVTQSPTHLIKTRGQQATLRCSPISGHTSVYWYQQALGLGLQFLLWYDEGEERNRGNFPPRFSGRQFPNYSSELNVNALELEDSALYLCASSHGRGTHSYEQYFGPGTRLTVT.

In DNA form, the CDR3 reads TGTGCCAGCAGCTCGGGACTAGCGGGAGTCTACGAGCAGTACTTC. Translated: CASSSGLAGVYEQYF. V is TRBV7-2 and J is TRBJ2-7, with TRBD2 matching 14 bases. After removal of 4 bases from V and 3 bases from J, the junction contained 2 bases not matched to a gene. This CDR3 region has 15 residues. Germline V CDR1 and CDR2: SGHTA, FQGNSA.

The genes are TRBV10-3 and TRBJ1-1, with D tentatively TRBD1 (6 bases). CDR1 and CDR2 (germline): ENHRY, SYGVKD. Between the trimmed V and J ends, which lost 1 base and 11 bases, there was a span of 11 bases. There are 12 residues in the CDR3. CDR3 in amino acids: CAISEFRGDAFF. In DNA, the CDR3 is TGTGCCATCAGTGAGTTCAGGGGCGACGCTTTCTTT.

This rearrangement joins TRBV7-9 to TRBJ1-2; the D gene is possibly TRBD1 (5 bases). Trimming pared 5 bases from V and 6 bases from J, leaving 22 bases between. Germline V gene lookup returns CDR1 SEHNR and CDR2 FQNEAQ (reference sequence). The CDR3 is made up of 16 amino acids. For the CDR3, the DNA is TGTGCCAGCAGCCCCTACGTAAGGGGCGGAGTCCATGGCTACACCTTC. This codes for CASSPYVRGGVHGYTF.

A few counts support this clone. The DNA of the CDR3 is TGTGCCAGCTCACCCCTCAGTACAGGGCAGGGAGAGACCCAGTACTTC. Its protein product is CASSPLSTGQGETQYF. This chain connects TRBV18 to TRBJ2-5; D perhaps matches TRBD1 (6 bases). The CDR3 is made up of 16 amino acids. Germline lookup yields CDR1 KGHSH and CDR2 LQKENI. V lost 3 bases and J lost 4, with 18 bases in between.

The chain links TRBV9 to TRBJ2-2; 9 bases are a match to TRBD1. The length of the CDR3 is 17 residues. Germline V lookup: CDR1 SGDLS, CDR2 YYNGEE. After removal of 0 bases from V and 1 base from J, the junction contained 4 bases not matched to a gene. CDR3 protein: CASSVEGQGLNTGELFF. The CDR3 region has the DNA TGTGCCAGCAGCGTAGAGGGACAGGGCCTGAACACCGGGGAGCTGTTTTTT.

The V call is TRBV6-5, the J call TRBJ2-7; D is possibly TRBD2 (6 bases). The CDR3 runs to 13 residues. The V end lost 6 bases, the J end lost 4 bases, and 13 bases lay between the germline ends. CDR1 and CDR2 from the germline V gene are MNHEY and SVGAGI. CDR3: CASSLGGSYEQYF. The CDR3 DNA sequence: TGTGCCAGCAGCTTGGGGGGATCATACGAGCAGTACTTC.

CDR3 protein: CASFPDGNRTTEAFF. CDR3 sequence (DNA): TGTGCCAGCTTTCCCGACGGAAACAGGACCACTGAAGCTTTCTTT. This chain connects TRBV28 to TRBJ1-1; the D gene is possibly TRBD1 (5 bases). The germline CDR1 and CDR2 sequences are MDHEN and SYDVKM. Trimming took 8 bases from V and 4 from J, leaving 20 bases between them. The CDR3 totals 15 residues.

This clone appeared a few times. The V gene is TRBV10-3, the J gene TRBJ1-5; a weak D match, TRBD1 (5 bases). This CDR3 is built from 14 residues. Germline V gene sequence: CDR1 ENHRY, CDR2 SYGVKD. V was shortened by 3 bases and J by 1 base, with 7 bases between the two germline ends. CDR3 in amino acids: CAISEAGSNQPQHF. The CDR3 DNA reads as TGTGCCATCAGTGAAGCAGGGAGCAATCAGCCCCAGCATTTT.

The chain recombines TRBV7-2 with TRBJ2-7, with 10 bases fitting TRBD1. CDR3 length: 14 amino acids. The germline CDR1 and CDR2 sequences are SGHTA and FQGNSA. Germline trimming cut 5 bases from V and 2 bases from J; bases unmatched to any gene: 3. The CDR3 is CASSVGTGAYEQYF. Written as DNA, the CDR3 is TGTGCCAGCAGCGTAGGGACAGGGGCCTACGAGCAGTACTTC.

This clone was picked up one time. The rearrangement links TRBV7-2 to TRBJ2-3, with 10 bases identical to TRBD1. Germline V gene sequence: CDR1 SGHTA, CDR2 FQGNSA. With 2 bases clipped from V and 3 bases from J, the junction kept 2 bases outside the gene matches. CDR3 length equals 15 residues. CDR3: CASSLMGQGTDTQYF. CDR3 DNA sequence: TGTGCCAGCAGCTTAATGGGACAGGGGACAGATACGCAGTATTTT.

V gene TRBV15 combines with J gene TRBJ1-2; no clear D. The germline CDR1 and CDR2 sequences are LNHNV and YYDKDF (reference sequence). V dropped 2 bases and J dropped 5 bases, with 9 bases sitting between them. There are 13 residues in the CDR3. This CDR3 reads CATSRRGRYGYTF. The CDR3 region has the DNA TGTGCCACCAGCAGAAGAGGGAGGTATGGCTACACCTTC. Using reference TRBV15 and TRBJ1-2 for the parts outside the CDR3, the full variable domain is DAMVIQNPRYQVTQFGKPVTLSCSQTLNHNVMYWYQQKSSQAPKLLFHYYDKDFNNEADTPDNFQSRRPNTSFCFLDIRSPGLGDTAMYLCATSRRGRYGYTFGSGTRLTVV.

This chain uses TRBV7-8 with TRBJ1-1; the D gene is possibly TRBD1 (5 bases). There are 13 residues in the CDR3. V was shortened by 1 base and J by 5 bases, with 8 bases between the two germline ends. The germline CDR1 and CDR2 sequences are SGHVS and FQNEAQ. CDR3: CASSLGQGTEAFF. The CDR3 bases are TGTGCCAGCAGCTTAGGGCAGGGTACTGAAGCTTTCTTT.

J is TRBJ1-6 and V is TRBV27; 9 nucleotides match TRBD1. The CDR3 spans 15 residues. After removal of 5 bases from V and 7 bases from J, the junction contained 6 bases not matched to a gene. CDR1 is MNHEY and CDR2 is SMNVEV in the germline V gene (reference sequence). This CDR3 is CASSTGTGSNSPLHF. The CDR3 DNA is TGTGCCAGCAGTACCGGGACAGGGTCGAATTCACCCCTCCACTTT.

V is TRBV7-9 and J is TRBJ1-2, with D possibly TRBD1 on 6 matching bases. Trimming left V 5 bases short and J 7 bases short, with 20 bases between. The CDR3 runs 15 residues. Germline CDR1 and CDR2: SEHNR and FQNEAQ (reference sequence). CDR3 coding DNA: TGTGCCAGCAGCCCAGCCCTCGGGGGGGGCTTTGGCTACACCTTC. This codes for CASSPALGGGFGYTF.

The chain is built from TRBV2 and TRBJ1-3; D call uncertain. CDR3 length equals 14 residues. Germline CDR1 SNHLY, CDR2 FYNNEI. V lost 4 bases to trimming and J lost 1 base, with 8 bases between them. The CDR3 region has the DNA TGTGCCAGCAGTGCTAGTTCTTCTGGAAACACCATATATTTT. Translation gives CASSASSSGNTIYF.

J is TRBJ2-2 and V is TRBV18; D call uncertain. Germline values: CDR1 KGHSH, CDR2 LQKENI. The ends were cut back, 7 bases at V and 1 base at J, with 34 bases in the middle. The CDR3 length is 22 residues. The CDR3 spells CASFLGSPETRFGDRNTGELFF. The CDR3 DNA follows: TGTGCCAGCTTCCTCGGTTCTCCGGAGACCCGTTTCGGCGATAGGAACACCGGGGAGCTGTTTTTT.

The chain recombines TRBV5-6 with TRBJ1-6; the D is unclear. The CDR3 length is 17 residues. Germline assignment: CDR1 SGHDT and CDR2 YYEEEE. V shed 3 bases and J shed 0 bases, with 13 bases lying between them. The CDR3 is CASSSLGPSSYNSPLHF. The CDR3, as DNA: TGTGCCAGCAGCTCGTTGGGCCCCAGCTCCTATAATTCACCCCTCCACTTT.

J is TRBJ1-3 and V is TRBV27; TRBD1 matches 9 bases. Germline V gene data show CDR1 as MNHEY and CDR2 as SMNVEV (reference sequence). This CDR3 is 18 amino acids long. V shed 2 bases, J shed 2 bases, and the junction held 10 bases outside the gene matches. The CDR3 DNA sequence: TGTGCCAGCAGTTTACTGGGGCCCACAGGGGGCCCTGGAAACACCATATATTTT. Protein: CASSLLGPTGGPGNTIYF.

V gene TRBV29-1 combines with J gene TRBJ2-3; D is unresolved. Deletions cut 7 bases from V and 4 bases from J, with 18 bases between. CDR1 is SQVTM, CDR2 ANQGSEA, per germline. The CDR3 consists of 14 residues. The CDR3 spells CSAVPSEPSDTQYF. For the CDR3, the DNA is TGCAGCGCCGTCCCCAGCGAACCGTCAGATACGCAGTATTTT.